The 12 T cell receptor beta chains below come from one sample, sequenced in a study of blood T cell repertoires in COVID-19. This table comes from immunoSEQ multiplex PCR, and its TCRdb copy is limited to in-frame clones, with some not included. The sample lists 99,000 or so clones; over 75% were seen once. Input material: peripheral blood. Receptors originate from a man aged 50-60 years with acute or convalescent COVID-19.

The rearrangement links TRBV12-3 or TRBV12-4 to TRBJ1-1, with D possibly matching TRBD1 (5 bases). Trimming took 3 bases from V and 4 from J, leaving 9 bases between them. This CDR3 region has 13 residues. CDR3 sequence (DNA): TGTGCCAGCAGTTTTAGGCAGGGCACTGAAGCTTTCTTT. Amino acids: CASSFRQGTEAFF.

The V and J genes are TRBV6-6 and TRBJ2-1; D is unresolved. Deletions cut 2 bases from V and 6 bases from J, with 8 bases between. The CDR3 runs to 13 residues. Germline assignment: CDR1 MNHNY and CDR2 SVGAGI (reference sequence). As DNA, the CDR3 is TGTGCCAGCAGTTACGGCAACGCCAATGAGCAGTTCTTC. As protein: CASSYGNANEQFF.

This rearrangement joins TRBV27 to TRBJ1-5; no clear D gene. Between the trimmed V and J ends, which lost 10 bases and 3 bases, there was a span of 13 bases. The CDR3 loop spans 13 amino acids. Germline CDR1 MNHEY, CDR2 SMNVEV (reference sequence). The CDR3 spells CATGRENNQPQHF. The DNA of the CDR3 is TGTGCCACCGGGCGGGAGAACAATCAGCCCCAGCATTTT.

The genes are TRBV5-1 and TRBJ1-1; TRBD1 might be the D (6 bases). The CDR3 is 15 amino acids. Trimming removed 3 bases at V and 2 bases at J, with 14 bases between. Germline V gene sequence: CDR1 SGHRS, CDR2 YFSETQ. The DNA of the CDR3 is TGCGCCAGCAGCTCTCCGTCAGGGGCTAACACTGAAGCTTTCTTT. It translates to CASSSPSGANTEAFF.

This chain joins TRBV27 and TRBJ2-1, with D possibly TRBD2 on 5 matching bases. V lost 5 bases, J lost 5 bases, and 13 bases lay in between. Germline lookup yields CDR1 MNHEY and CDR2 SMNVEV (reference sequence). This CDR3 is built from 14 residues. This CDR3 is CASSRGSSHNEQFF. CDR3 in DNA: TGTGCCAGCAGTCGGGGATCTTCCCACAATGAGCAGTTCTTC.

The J gene is TRBJ1-1, the V gene TRBV7-2, with 7 positions matching TRBD1. CDR1 is SGHTA, CDR2 FQGNSA, per germline. V trimming: 3 bases; J trimming: 1 base; junction bases outside the gene matches: 2. This CDR3 is 14 amino acids long. CDR3 sequence reads: CASSFYRGNTEAFF. CDR3 bases: TGTGCCAGCAGCTTTTACAGGGGGAACACTGAAGCTTTCTTT.

This clone was recorded a few times. V and J are TRBV6-1 and TRBJ2-1; D perhaps matches TRBD2 (7 bases). Trimming stripped 0 bases from V and 3 bases from J, with 12 bases between. The CDR3 runs to 16 residues. Germline V CDR1 and CDR2: MNHNS, SASEGT. The DNA for the CDR3 is TGTGCCAGCAGTGAAGCGGGGGGGGCCAGCTACAATGAGCAGTTCTTC. Translation gives CASSEAGGASYNEQFF.

The chain recombines TRBV12-3 or TRBV12-4 with TRBJ1-3, with D perhaps matching TRBD1 (6 bases). The CDR3 length is 11 residues. V dropped 6 bases and J dropped 10 bases, with 10 bases sitting between them. The CDR3 sequence: CASRKQGTIYF. CDR3 nucleotide sequence: TGTGCCAGCAGGAAACAGGGAACCATATATTTT.

CDR3 sequence reads: CASSPRQSPLHF. The CDR3 bases are TGTGCCAGCTCACCGAGGCAGAGCCCCCTCCACTTT. This sequence joins TRBV18 and TRBJ1-6; D gene uncertain. Germline CDR1 KGHSH, CDR2 LQKENI. The CDR3 extends over 12 amino acids. V lost 3 bases and J lost 13, with 10 bases in between.

This chain links TRBV5-1 with TRBJ2-7, with TRBD2 identical over 10 bases. V lost 4 bases to trimming and J lost 5 bases; unmatched junction nucleotides: 9. The germline V gene encodes CDR1 SGHRS and CDR2 YFSETQ. This CDR3 spans 15 amino acids. CDR3 loop: CASSASSGSFNEQYF. CDR3 DNA sequence: TGCGCCAGCAGCGCTTCTAGCGGGAGCTTCAACGAGCAGTACTTC.

The V gene is TRBV6-2 or TRBV6-3, the J gene TRBJ2-7; D not certain. V was clipped by 2 bases and J by 2 bases, with 10 bases between them. The length of the CDR3 is 14 residues. The germline V gene has CDR1 MNHEY and CDR2 SVGEGT. This chain's CDR3 is CASSYEPFPYEQYF. The CDR3 nucleotides are TGTGCCAGCAGTTACGAGCCTTTTCCCTACGAGCAGTACTTC.

The chain combines TRBV6-1 with TRBJ1-2, with D maybe TRBD1 (5 bases). The V end was cut by 1 base, the J end by 2 bases, with 11 bases between. The CDR3 extends over 15 amino acids. Germline CDR1 is MNHNS and CDR2 is SASEGT. The CDR3 spells CASSEVWAGNYGYTF. In DNA form, the CDR3 reads TGTGCCAGCAGTGAAGTTTGGGCAGGGAACTATGGCTACACCTTC.